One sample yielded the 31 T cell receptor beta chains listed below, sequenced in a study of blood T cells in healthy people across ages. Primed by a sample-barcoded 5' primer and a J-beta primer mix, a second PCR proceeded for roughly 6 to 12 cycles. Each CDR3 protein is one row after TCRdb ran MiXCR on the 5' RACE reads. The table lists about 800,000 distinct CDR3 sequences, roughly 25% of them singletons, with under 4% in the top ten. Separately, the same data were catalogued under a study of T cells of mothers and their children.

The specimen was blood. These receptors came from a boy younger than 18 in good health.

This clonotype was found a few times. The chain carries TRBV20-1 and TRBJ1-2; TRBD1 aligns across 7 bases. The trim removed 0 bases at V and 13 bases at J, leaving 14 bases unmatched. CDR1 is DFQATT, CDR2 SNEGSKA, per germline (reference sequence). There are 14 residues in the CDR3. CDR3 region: CSARDLPGGLQVTF. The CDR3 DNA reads TGCAGTGCTAGAGATCTCCCAGGGGGACTGCAGGTCACCTTC.

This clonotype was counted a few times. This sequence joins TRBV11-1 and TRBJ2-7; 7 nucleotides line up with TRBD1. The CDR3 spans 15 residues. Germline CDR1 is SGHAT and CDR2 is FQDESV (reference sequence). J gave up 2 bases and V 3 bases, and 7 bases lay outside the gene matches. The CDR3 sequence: CASSFGQVKAYEQYF. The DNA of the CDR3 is TGTGCCAGCAGCTTCGGACAGGTTAAAGCCTACGAGCAGTACTTC.

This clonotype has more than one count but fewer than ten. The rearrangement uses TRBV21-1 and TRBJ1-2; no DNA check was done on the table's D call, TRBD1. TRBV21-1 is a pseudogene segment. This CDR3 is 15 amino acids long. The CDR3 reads CAGLTGSGTGYGYTF. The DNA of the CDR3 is TGTGCCGGCTTGACAGGGTCCGGGACAGGGTATGGCTACACCTTC.

The chain's CDR3 is CASSLDLASLKAPETQYF. The CDR3 region has the DNA TGCGCCAGCAGCTTGGATCTGGCCAGCTTGAAGGCACCGGAGACCCAGTACTTC. V usage is TRBV5-1 and J usage is TRBJ2-5; no definite D call. Trimming removed 0 bases at V and 5 bases at J, with 23 bases between. CDR1 is SGHRS and CDR2 is YFSETQ in the germline V gene. This CDR3 spans 18 amino acids.

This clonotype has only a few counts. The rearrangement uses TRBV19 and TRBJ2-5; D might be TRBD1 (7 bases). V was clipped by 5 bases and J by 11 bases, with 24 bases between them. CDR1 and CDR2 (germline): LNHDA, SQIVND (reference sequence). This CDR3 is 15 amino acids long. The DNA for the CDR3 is TGTGCCAGTAGTTTCCGACAGGGACTCTACGTGGAGCAGTACTTC. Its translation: CASSFRQGLYVEQYF.

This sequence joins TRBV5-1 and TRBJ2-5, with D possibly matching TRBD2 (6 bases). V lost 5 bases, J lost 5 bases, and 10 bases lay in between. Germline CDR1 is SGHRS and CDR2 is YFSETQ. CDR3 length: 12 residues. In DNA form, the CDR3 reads TGCGCCAGCAGTTGGGACTCGGAGACCCAGTACTTC. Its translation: CASSWDSETQYF.

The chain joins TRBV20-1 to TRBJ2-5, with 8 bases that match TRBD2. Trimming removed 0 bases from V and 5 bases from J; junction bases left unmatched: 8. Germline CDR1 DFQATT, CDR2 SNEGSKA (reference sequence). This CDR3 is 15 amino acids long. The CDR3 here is CSARDPSGGGETQYF. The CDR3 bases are TGCAGTGCTAGAGATCCGAGCGGGGGAGGGGAGACCCAGTACTTC.

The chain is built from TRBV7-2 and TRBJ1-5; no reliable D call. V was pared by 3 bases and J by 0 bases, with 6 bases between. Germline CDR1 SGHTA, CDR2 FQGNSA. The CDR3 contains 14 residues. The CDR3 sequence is CASSFGFSNQPQHF. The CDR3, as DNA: TGTGCCAGCAGCTTTGGGTTTAGCAATCAGCCCCAGCATTTT.

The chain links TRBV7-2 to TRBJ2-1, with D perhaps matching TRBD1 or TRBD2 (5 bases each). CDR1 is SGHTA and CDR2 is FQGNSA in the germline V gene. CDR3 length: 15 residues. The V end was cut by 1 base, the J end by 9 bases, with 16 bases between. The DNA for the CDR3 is TGTGCCAGCAGCTTAGGGTCTGGAACGAGGGGTGAGCAGTTCTTC. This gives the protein CASSLGSGTRGEQFF.

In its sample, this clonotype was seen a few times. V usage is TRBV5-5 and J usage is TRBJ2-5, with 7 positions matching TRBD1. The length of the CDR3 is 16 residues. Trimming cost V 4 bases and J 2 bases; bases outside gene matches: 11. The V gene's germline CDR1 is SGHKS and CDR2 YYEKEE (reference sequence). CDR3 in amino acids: CASSPTLTGSQETQYF. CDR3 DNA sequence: TGTGCCAGCAGCCCCACCTTGACAGGGAGTCAAGAGACCCAGTACTTC.

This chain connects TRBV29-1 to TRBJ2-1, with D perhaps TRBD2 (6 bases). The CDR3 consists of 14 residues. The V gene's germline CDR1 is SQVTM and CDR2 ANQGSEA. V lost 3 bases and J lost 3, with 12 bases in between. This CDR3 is CSVDYRGGYNEQFF. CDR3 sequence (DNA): TGCAGCGTTGATTACCGGGGAGGCTACAATGAGCAGTTCTTC.

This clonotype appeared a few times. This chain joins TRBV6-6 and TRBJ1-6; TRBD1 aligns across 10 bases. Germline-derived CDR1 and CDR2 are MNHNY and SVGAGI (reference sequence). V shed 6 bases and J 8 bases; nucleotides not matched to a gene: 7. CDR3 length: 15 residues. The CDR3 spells CASRQGTGVYSPLHF. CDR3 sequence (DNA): TGTGCCAGCAGACAAGGGACAGGGGTTTATTCACCCCTCCACTTT.

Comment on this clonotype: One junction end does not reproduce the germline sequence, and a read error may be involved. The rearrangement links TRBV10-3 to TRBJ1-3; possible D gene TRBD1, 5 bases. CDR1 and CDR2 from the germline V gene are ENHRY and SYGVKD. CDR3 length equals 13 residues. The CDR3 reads CAIRTGSGNTIYF. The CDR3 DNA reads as TGTGCCATCAGAACAGGTTCTGGAAACACCATATACTTT.

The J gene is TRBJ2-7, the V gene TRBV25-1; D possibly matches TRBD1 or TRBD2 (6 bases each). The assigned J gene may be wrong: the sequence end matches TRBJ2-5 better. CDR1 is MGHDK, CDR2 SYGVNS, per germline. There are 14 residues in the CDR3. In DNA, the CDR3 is TGTGCCAGCAGCATTGGGGGGCCGGCAGAGACCCAGTACTTC. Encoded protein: CASSIGGPAETQYF.

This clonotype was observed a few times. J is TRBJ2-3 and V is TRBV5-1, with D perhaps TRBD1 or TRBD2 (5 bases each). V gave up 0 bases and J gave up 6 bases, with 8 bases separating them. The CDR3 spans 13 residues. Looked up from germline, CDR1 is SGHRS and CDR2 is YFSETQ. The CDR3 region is CASSLVWGDTQYF. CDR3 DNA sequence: TGCGCCAGCAGCTTGGTTTGGGGGGATACGCAGTATTTT.

The CDR3 DNA follows: TGTGCCAGCAGCCCCGGGACAAGTCCCGGCACCTTC. Residues: CASSPGTSPGTF. The chain carries TRBV7-3 and TRBJ1-2, with a weak D call TRBD1 (6 bases). CDR1 is SGHTA and CDR2 is FQGTGA in the germline V gene. This CDR3 is 12 amino acids long. The V gene lost 5 bases and the J gene lost 13 bases, with 17 bases spanning the gap.

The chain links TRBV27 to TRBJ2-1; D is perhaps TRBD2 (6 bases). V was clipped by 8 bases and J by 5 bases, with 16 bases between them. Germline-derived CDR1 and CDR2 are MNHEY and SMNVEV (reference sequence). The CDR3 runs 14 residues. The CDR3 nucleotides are TGTGCCAGCGGGGACCGGGACTCTGACAATGAGCAGTTCTTC. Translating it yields CASGDRDSDNEQFF.

DNA for the CDR3: TGTGCCAGCTCGGGACAGGGGGCAAGCGGGGAGCTGTTTTTT. This encodes CASSGQGASGELFF. The J gene is TRBJ2-2, the V gene TRBV7-9; 12 bases are a match to TRBD1. Germline CDR1 is SEHNR and CDR2 is FQNEAQ (reference sequence). The CDR3 loop spans 14 amino acids. The V and J ends lost 8 bases and 7 bases, in that order; junction bases with no gene match: 5.

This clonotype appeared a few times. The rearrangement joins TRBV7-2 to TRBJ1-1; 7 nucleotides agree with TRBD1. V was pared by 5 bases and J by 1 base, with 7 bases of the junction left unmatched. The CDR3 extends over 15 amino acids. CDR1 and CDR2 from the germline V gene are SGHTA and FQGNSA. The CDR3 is CASSPPGQENTEAFF. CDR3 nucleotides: TGTGCCAGCAGCCCCCCCGGACAGGAGAACACTGAAGCTTTCTTT.

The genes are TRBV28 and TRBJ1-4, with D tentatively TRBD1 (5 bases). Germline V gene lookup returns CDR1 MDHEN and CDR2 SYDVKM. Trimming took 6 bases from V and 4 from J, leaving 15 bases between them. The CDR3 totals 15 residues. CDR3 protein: CASSAFGALNEKLFF. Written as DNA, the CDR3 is TGTGCCAGCAGCGCCTTCGGGGCCCTTAATGAAAAACTGTTTTTT.

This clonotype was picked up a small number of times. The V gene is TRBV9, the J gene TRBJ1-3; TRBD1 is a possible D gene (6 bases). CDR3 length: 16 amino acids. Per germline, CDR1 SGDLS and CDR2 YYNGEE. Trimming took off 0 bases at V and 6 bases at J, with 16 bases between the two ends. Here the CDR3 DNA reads TGTGCCAGCAGCGTAGTGCCGGGGGCTGTCGAAAACACCATATATTTT. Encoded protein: CASSVVPGAVENTIYF.

The CDR3 here is CASSQYGQGNTEAFF. As DNA, the CDR3 is TGTGCCAGCAGCCAATATGGACAGGGAAACACTGAAGCTTTCTTT. V gene TRBV3-1 combines with J gene TRBJ1-1; TRBD1 aligns across 8 bases. CDR3 length: 15 amino acids. Trimming removed 2 bases from V and 2 bases from J; junction bases left unmatched: 4. Germline CDR1 is LGHDT and CDR2 is YNNKEL (reference sequence).

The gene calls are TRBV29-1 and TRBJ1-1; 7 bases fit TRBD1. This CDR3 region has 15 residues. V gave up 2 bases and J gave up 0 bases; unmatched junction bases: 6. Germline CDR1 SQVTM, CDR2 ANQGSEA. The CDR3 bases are TGCAGCGTTGAACTAAGGGACAGACTGAACACTGAAGCTTTCTTT. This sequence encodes CSVELRDRLNTEAFF.

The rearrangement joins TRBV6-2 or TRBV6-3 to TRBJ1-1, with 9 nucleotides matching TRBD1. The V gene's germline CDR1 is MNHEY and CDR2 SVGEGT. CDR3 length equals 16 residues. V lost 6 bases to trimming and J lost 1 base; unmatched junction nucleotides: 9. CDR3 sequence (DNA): TGTGCCAGCAGCCACGGACTACAGGGGGCGAACACTGAAGCTTTCTTT. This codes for CASSHGLQGANTEAFF.

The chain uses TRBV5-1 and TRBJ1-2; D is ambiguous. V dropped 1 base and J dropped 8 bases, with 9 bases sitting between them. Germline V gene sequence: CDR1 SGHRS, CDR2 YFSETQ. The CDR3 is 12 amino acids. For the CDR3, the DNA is TGCGCCAGCAGCTTGAATCTAGGAGGCTACACCTTC. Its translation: CASSLNLGGYTF.

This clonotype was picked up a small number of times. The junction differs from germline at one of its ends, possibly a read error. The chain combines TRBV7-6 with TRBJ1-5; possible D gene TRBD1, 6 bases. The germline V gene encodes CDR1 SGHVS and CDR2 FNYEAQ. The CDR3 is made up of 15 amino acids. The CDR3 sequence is CASSLGGGLNRPQHF. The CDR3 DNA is TGTGCCAGCAGCTTAGGGGGGGGGCTTAATCGGCCCCAGCATTTT.

CDR3 in amino acids: CASSLGQIPTREQYF. CDR3 in DNA: TGTGCCAGCAGCTTAGGGCAGATTCCCACCCGGGAGCAGTACTTC. V gene TRBV13 combines with J gene TRBJ2-7; D is unresolved. The germline V gene encodes CDR1 PRHDT and CDR2 FYEKMQ (reference sequence). The V end was cut by 0 bases, the J end by 7 bases, with 16 bases between. This CDR3 has 15 amino acids. The full variable domain, in which reference TRBV13 and TRBJ2-7 provide the parts outside the CDR3, is AAGVIQSPRHLIKEKRETATLKCYPIPRHDTVYWYQQGPGQDPQFLISFYEKMQSDKGSIPDRFSAQQFSDYHSELNMSSLELGDSALYFCASSLGQIPTREQYFGPGTRLTVT.

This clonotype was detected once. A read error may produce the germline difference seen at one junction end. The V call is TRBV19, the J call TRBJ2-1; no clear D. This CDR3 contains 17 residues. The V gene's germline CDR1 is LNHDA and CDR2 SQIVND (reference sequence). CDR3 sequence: CASGIYPGVSSYNEQFF. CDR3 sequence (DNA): TGTGCCAGTGGTATCTACCCTGGGGTGAGCTCCTACAATGAGCAGTTCTTC.

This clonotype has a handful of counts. In DNA form, the CDR3 reads TGTGCCAGCAGCCCCGGGACAGTGGGCGGAGAAAAACTGTTTTTT. Its protein product is CASSPGTVGGEKLFF. The chain combines TRBV6-4 with TRBJ1-4; 7 bases are a match to TRBD1. CDR3 length: 15 amino acids. The V and J ends lost 6 bases and 8 bases, in that order; junction bases with no gene match: 12. Looked up from germline, CDR1 is MRHNA and CDR2 is SNTAGT.

CDR3 DNA: TGTGCCAGCAGTTTTAGTCTAGCGGTCACCTACAATGAGCAGTTCTTC. Protein product: CASSFSLAVTYNEQFF. V usage is TRBV27 and J usage is TRBJ2-1; 7 nucleotides align to TRBD2. The CDR3 covers 16 residues. V dropped 3 bases and J dropped 2; count of bases not matched to a gene: 7. Germline V CDR1 and CDR2: MNHEY, SMNVEV (reference sequence).

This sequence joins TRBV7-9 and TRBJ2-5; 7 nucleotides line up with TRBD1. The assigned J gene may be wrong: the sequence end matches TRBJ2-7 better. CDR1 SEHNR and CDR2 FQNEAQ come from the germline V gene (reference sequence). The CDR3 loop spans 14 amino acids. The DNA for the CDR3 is TGTGCCAGCAGCCTCAAGGGGGCACCTTACGAGCAGTACTTC. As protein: CASSLKGAPYEQYF.